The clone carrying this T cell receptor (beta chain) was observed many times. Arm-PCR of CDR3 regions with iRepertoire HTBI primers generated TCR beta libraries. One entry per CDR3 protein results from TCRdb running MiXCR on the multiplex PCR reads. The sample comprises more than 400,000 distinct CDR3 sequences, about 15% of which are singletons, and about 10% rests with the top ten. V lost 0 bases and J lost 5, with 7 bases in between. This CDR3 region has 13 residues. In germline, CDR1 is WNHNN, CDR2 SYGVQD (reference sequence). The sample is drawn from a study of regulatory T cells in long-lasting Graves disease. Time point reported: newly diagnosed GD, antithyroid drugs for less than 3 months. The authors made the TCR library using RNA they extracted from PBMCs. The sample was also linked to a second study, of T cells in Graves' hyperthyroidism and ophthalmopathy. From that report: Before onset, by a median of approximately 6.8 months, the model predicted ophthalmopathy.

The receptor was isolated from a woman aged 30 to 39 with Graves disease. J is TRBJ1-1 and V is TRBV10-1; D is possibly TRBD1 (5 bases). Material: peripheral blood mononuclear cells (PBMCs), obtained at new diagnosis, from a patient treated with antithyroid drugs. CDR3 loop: CASSESQGTEAFF. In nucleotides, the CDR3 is TGCGCCAGCAGTGAGTCGCAGGGAACTGAAGCTTTCTTT.